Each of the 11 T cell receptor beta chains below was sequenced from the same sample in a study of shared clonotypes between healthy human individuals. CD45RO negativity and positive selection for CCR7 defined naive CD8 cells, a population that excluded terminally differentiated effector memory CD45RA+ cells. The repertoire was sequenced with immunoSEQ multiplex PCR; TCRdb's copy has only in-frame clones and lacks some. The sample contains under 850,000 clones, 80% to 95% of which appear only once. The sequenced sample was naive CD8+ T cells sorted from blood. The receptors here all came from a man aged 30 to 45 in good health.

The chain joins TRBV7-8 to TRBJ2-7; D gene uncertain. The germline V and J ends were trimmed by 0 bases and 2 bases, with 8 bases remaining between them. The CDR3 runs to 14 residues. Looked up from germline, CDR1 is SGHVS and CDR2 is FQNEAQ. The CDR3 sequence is CASSLASPAYEQYF. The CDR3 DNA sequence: TGTGCCAGCAGCTTAGCGTCCCCTGCCTACGAGCAGTACTTC.

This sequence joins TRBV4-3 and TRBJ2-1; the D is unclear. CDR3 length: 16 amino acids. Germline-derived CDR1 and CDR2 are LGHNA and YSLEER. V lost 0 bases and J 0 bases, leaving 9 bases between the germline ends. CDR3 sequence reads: CASSQDVYSSYNEQFF. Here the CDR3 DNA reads TGCGCCAGCAGCCAAGATGTCTATAGCTCCTACAATGAGCAGTTCTTC.

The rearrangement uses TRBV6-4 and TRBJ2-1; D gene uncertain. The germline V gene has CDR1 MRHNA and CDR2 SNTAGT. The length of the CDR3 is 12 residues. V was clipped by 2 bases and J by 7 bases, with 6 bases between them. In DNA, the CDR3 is TGTGCCAGCAGTGACGGGGTAAATGAGCAGTTCTTC. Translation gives CASSDGVNEQFF.

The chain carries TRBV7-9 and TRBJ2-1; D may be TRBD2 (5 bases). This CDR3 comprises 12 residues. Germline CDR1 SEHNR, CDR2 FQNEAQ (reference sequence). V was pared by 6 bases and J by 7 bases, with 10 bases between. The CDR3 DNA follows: TGTGCCAGCAGTTCGATAGCGAATGAGCAGTTCTTC. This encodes CASSSIANEQFF. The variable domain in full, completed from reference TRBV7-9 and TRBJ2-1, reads DTGVSQNPRHKITKRGQNVTFRCDPISEHNRLYWYRQTLGQGPEFLTYFQNEAQLEKSRLLSDRFSAERPKGSFSTLEIQRTEQGDSAMYLCASSSIANEQFFGPGTRLTVL.

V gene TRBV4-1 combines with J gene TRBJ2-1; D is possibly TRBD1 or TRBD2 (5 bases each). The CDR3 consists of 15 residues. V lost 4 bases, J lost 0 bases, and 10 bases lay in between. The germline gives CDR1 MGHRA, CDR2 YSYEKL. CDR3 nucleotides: TGCGCCAGCAGCCGGGACCCCGGCTCCTACAATGAGCAGTTCTTC. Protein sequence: CASSRDPGSYNEQFF.

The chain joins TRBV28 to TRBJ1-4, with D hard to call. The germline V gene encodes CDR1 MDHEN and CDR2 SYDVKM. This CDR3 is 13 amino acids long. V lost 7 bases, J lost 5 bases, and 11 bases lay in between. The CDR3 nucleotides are TGTGCCAGCAAACTCGGGCTCAATGAAAAACTGTTTTTT. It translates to CASKLGLNEKLFF. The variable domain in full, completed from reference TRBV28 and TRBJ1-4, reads DVKVTQSSRYLVKRTGEKVFLECVQDMDHENMFWYRQDPGLGLRLIYFSYDVKMKEKGDIPEGYSVSREKKERFSLILESASTNQTSMYLCASKLGLNEKLFFGSGTQLSVL.

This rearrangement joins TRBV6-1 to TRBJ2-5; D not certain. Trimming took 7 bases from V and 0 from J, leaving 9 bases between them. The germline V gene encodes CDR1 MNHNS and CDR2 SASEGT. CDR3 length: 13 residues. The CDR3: CASNAEYQETQYF. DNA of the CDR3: TGTGCCAGCAACGCGGAGTACCAAGAGACCCAGTACTTC.

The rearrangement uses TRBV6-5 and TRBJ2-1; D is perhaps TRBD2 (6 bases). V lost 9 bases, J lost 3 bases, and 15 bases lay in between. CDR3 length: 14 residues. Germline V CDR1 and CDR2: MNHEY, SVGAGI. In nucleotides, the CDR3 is TGTGCCAGTGGGGACTCTGACAACTACAATGAGCAGTTCTTC. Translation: CASGDSDNYNEQFF.

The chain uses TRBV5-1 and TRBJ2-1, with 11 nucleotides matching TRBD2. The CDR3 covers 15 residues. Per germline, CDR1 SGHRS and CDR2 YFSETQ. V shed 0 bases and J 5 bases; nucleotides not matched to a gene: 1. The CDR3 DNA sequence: TGCGCCAGCAGCTTGGAACTAGCGGGAGACAATGAGCAGTTCTTC. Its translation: CASSLELAGDNEQFF.

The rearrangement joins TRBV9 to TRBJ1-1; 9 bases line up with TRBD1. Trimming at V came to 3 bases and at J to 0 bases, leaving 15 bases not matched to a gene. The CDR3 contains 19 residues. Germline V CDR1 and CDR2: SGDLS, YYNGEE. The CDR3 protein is CASSAQTGGRTTMNTEAFF. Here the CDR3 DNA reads TGTGCCAGCAGCGCACAAACAGGGGGCCGAACGACCATGAACACTGAAGCTTTCTTT. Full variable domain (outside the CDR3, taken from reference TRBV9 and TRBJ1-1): DSGVTQTPKHLITATGQRVTLRCSPRSGDLSVYWYQQSLDQGLQFLIQYYNGEERAKGNILERFSAQQFPDLHSELNLSSLELGDSALYFCASSAQTGGRTTMNTEAFFGQGTRLTVV.

The DNA for the CDR3 is TGTGCCAGCAGCTTGGCCCCTAGCGGGAGGTACAATGAGCAGTTCTTC. Translating gives CASSLAPSGRYNEQFF. V and J are TRBV5-6 and TRBJ2-1, with 11 bases lining up with TRBD2. Per the germline V gene, CDR1 is SGHDT and CDR2 is YYEEEE. Germline trimming cut 0 bases from V and 4 bases from J; bases unmatched to any gene: 3. The CDR3 consists of 16 residues.